This paragraph reports one TCR beta chain. Antigen: not known. Sequencing was performed with immunoSEQ multiplex PCR; in TCRdb, only in-frame clones are kept and a portion is missing. In the table there are approximately 94,000 clones, about 92% of which are singletons. The data originate from a study of OX40 agonist ivuxolimab in advanced cancers. Background on the study: Prior anti-PD-1, anti-PD-L1 or anti-CTLA-4 therapy did not bar entry, and about 40% had some. Partial responses, seen in three patients, involved one hepatocellular carcinoma and two cutaneous melanomas. Study-wide results and caveats: Partly responding patients at 0.1-3.0 mg/kg showed some of the smallest clonal expansion.

The V end was cut by 11 bases, the J end by 6 bases, with 28 bases between. The germline V gene has CDR1 SNHLY and CDR2 FYNNEI. The length of the CDR3 is 16 residues. Sequenced material: CD4+ or CD8+ T cells sorted from blood, taken in a trial of the OX40 agonist ivuxolimab. V and J are TRBV2 and TRBJ1-2; perhaps TRBD1 as D (5 bases). This TCR was sampled from an adult with an advanced solid tumor such as melanoma, head and neck, liver or kidney cancer. CDR3 DNA: TGTGCCGTACTCGATTGGGGGAAAGACGCAGGAAATGGCTACACCTTC. This encodes CAVLDWGKDAGNGYTF.